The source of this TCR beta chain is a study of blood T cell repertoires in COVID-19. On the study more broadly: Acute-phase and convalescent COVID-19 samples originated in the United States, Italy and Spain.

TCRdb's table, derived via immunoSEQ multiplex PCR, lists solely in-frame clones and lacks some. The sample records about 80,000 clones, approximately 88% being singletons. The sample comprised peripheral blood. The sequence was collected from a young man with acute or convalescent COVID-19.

CDR3 in DNA: TGTGCCAGCAGCTTACAGGGGGCGATCGCCGGGGAGCTGTTTTTT. Amino acids: CASSLQGAIAGELFF. The rearrangement links TRBV7-2 to TRBJ2-2; 8 nucleotides match TRBD1. The germline V gene encodes CDR1 SGHTA and CDR2 FQGNSA. The CDR3 extends over 15 amino acids. With 2 bases clipped from V and 6 bases from J, the junction kept 5 bases outside the gene matches.